The 26 T cell receptor beta chains given below trace back to one sample, sequenced in a study of cytomegalovirus exposure and HLA in healthy donors. PCR involved 60 Vbeta and 13 Jbeta primers. Assay used: immunoSEQ multiplex PCR; TCRdb lists only in-frame clones, some missing. Of about 190,000 clones in the sample, 85% to 90% were seen once. The sample taken for sequencing was PBMCs. All receptors come from a man aged 25 to 40 in good health and CMV-seronegative.

As regards this clone: This same CDR3 is encoded by further DNA sequences in the sample. The chain links TRBV18 to TRBJ2-7; tentatively, D is TRBD2 (5 bases). V dropped 3 bases and J dropped 0 bases, with 6 bases sitting between them. This CDR3 is 13 amino acids long. CDR1 and CDR2 (germline): KGHSH, LQKENI. The CDR3 nucleotides read TGTGCCAGCTCACCGGGGAGCTCCTACGAGCAGTACTTC. It is translated as CASSPGSSYEQYF.

The chain is built from TRBV7-9 and TRBJ1-2; 8 nucleotides line up with TRBD1. This CDR3 comprises 15 residues. CDR1 and CDR2 from the germline V gene are SEHNR and FQNEAQ (reference sequence). Unmatched junction bases numbered 8, after V lost 5 bases and J lost 3 bases. CDR3 in DNA: TGTGCCAGCAGCCCGCCACCGGGACAGGACTATGGCTACACCTTC. Translating it yields CASSPPPGQDYGYTF.

The chain employs TRBV14 and TRBJ1-4; D remains ambiguous. V was shortened by 2 bases and J by 17 bases, with 15 bases between the two germline ends. The germline gives CDR1 SGHDN, CDR2 FVKESK. The CDR3 loop spans 12 amino acids. This CDR3 reads CASSQLINMKFF. The CDR3 DNA is TGTGCCAGCAGCCAACTTATAAACATGAAATTTTTT.

As DNA, the CDR3 is TGTGCCAGCAGTGAACCTCCGGGCGAGCAGTACTTC. As protein: CASSEPPGEQYF. J is TRBJ2-7 and V is TRBV2; no reliable D call. This CDR3 has 12 amino acids. Trimming took off 2 bases at V and 6 bases at J, with 8 bases between the two ends. Germline lookup yields CDR1 SNHLY and CDR2 FYNNEI.

This clone was picked up a small number of times. CDR3 in amino acids: CASSPTGALTGGYTF. CDR3 nucleotide sequence: TGTGCCAGCAGCCCAACAGGGGCACTAACTGGTGGCTACACCTTC. The V call is TRBV5-8, the J call TRBJ1-2; 7 nucleotides agree with TRBD1. Germline lookup yields CDR1 SGHTS and CDR2 YDEGEE. The V gene end was trimmed by 4 bases and the J gene end by 7 bases; junction bases not matched to a gene: 13. This CDR3 comprises 15 residues.

The chain employs TRBV2 and TRBJ1-1, with no clear D. Looked up from germline, CDR1 is SNHLY and CDR2 is FYNNEI. V shed 2 bases and J shed 1 base, with 11 bases lying between them. This CDR3 has 15 amino acids. Here the CDR3 DNA reads TGTGCCAGCAGTGAAAACCCGCGCCCGAACACTGAAGCTTTCTTT. Protein sequence: CASSENPRPNTEAFF.

V gene TRBV27 combines with J gene TRBJ2-7; 12 nucleotides agree with TRBD2. CDR3 length: 14 amino acids. Germline trimming cut 6 bases from V and 6 bases from J; bases unmatched to any gene: 6. Looked up from germline, CDR1 is MNHEY and CDR2 is SMNVEV (reference sequence). CDR3 nucleotides: TGTGCCAGCAGGACTAGCGGGAGATCGGGCGAGCAGTACTTC. This encodes CASRTSGRSGEQYF.

The chain carries TRBV7-9 and TRBJ1-6; D remains unclear. Deletions cut 2 bases from V and 0 bases from J, with 17 bases between. The V gene's germline CDR1 is SEHNR and CDR2 FQNEAQ (reference sequence). This CDR3 has 19 residues. CDR3 in amino acids: CASSLRPWAESSYNSPLHF. The CDR3 nucleotides are TGTGCCAGCAGCTTAAGGCCCTGGGCAGAGAGCTCCTATAATTCACCCCTCCACTTT.

Here the CDR3 DNA reads TGTGCCAGCAGGGCAGAGACAGGGGTTAGCTATGGCTACACCTTC. Translated, it gives CASRAETGVSYGYTF. V usage is TRBV27 and J usage is TRBJ1-2; 8 bases agree with TRBD1. Trimming cost V 6 bases and J 4 bases; bases outside gene matches: 10. Germline CDR1 reads MNHEY; CDR2 reads SMNVEV (reference sequence). This CDR3 has 15 amino acids.

This chain links TRBV30 with TRBJ1-3; D gene ambiguous. The germline V gene has CDR1 GTSNPN and CDR2 SVGIG (reference sequence). This CDR3 region has 13 residues. V lost 3 bases, J lost 2 bases, and 8 bases lay in between. CDR3 in amino acids: CAWSNSPGNTIYF. In nucleotides, the CDR3 is TGTGCCTGGAGCAACAGCCCTGGAAACACCATATATTTT.

The CDR3 nucleotides read TGCGCCAGCAGCCAGGTACTAGCGGGAGACGAGCAGTACTTC. Its translation is CASSQVLAGDEQYF. This chain links TRBV4-1 with TRBJ2-7; 11 bases line up with TRBD2. V was clipped by 3 bases and J by 5 bases; unmatched bases: 3. Germline CDR1 and CDR2: MGHRA and YSYEKL. This CDR3 contains 14 residues.

Regarding this clone: Other DNA sequences in this specimen translate into the identical CDR3. This CDR3 reads CASSEDLAGEQYF. CDR3 sequence (DNA): TGTGCCAGCAGTGAAGACCTCGCAGGGGAGCAGTACTTC. This chain uses TRBV2 with TRBJ2-7; D is perhaps TRBD1 (5 bases). The CDR3 has 13 amino acids. Trimming left V 1 base short and J 7 bases short, with 11 bases between. CDR1 and CDR2 (germline): SNHLY, FYNNEI. Full variable domain (rest looked up from reference TRBV2 and TRBJ2-7): EPEVTQTPSHQVTQMGQEVILRCVPISNHLYFYWYRQILGQKVEFLVSFYNNEISEKSEIFDDQFSVERPDGSNFTLKIRSTKLEDSAMYFCASSEDLAGEQYFGPGTRLTVT.

J is TRBJ2-1 and V is TRBV25-1; D not certain. Per the germline V gene, CDR1 is MGHDK and CDR2 is SYGVNS. The length of the CDR3 is 15 residues. V was shortened by 2 bases and J by 5 bases, with 13 bases between the two germline ends. The CDR3 DNA reads as TGTGCCAGCAGTGAAGTAGAAACCTTAAACAATGAGCAGTTCTTC. Translated: CASSEVETLNNEQFF.

V is TRBV2 and J is TRBJ2-3; 8 bases fit TRBD2. This CDR3 spans 16 amino acids. Germline V gene lookup returns CDR1 SNHLY and CDR2 FYNNEI. Unmatched junction bases numbered 10, after V lost 6 bases and J lost 2 bases. The CDR3 is CASRETTGGATDTQYF. The DNA of the CDR3 is TGTGCCAGCAGGGAGACCACCGGGGGGGCCACAGATACGCAGTATTTT.

The V call is TRBV28, the J call TRBJ2-5, with 7 bases lining up with TRBD2. Trimming at V came to 7 bases and at J to 8 bases, leaving 19 bases not matched to a gene. Germline V CDR1 and CDR2: MDHEN, SYDVKM. The CDR3 has 16 amino acids. Written as DNA, the CDR3 is TGTGCCAGCAAGGTGTCCCTAGCGGACGCACAAACAACCCAGTACTTC. This encodes CASKVSLADAQTTQYF.

This clone came up once. The chain joins TRBV28 to TRBJ2-5; 10 bases align to TRBD1. Losses at the gene ends were 7 bases for V and 7 bases for J; bases not matched to a gene: 15. The CDR3 has 16 amino acids. Germline V lookup: CDR1 MDHEN, CDR2 SYDVKM. Here the CDR3 reads CASTHRGQGLFGTQYF. CDR3 sequence (DNA): TGTGCCAGCACTCACCGGGGACAGGGGTTATTCGGGACCCAGTACTTC. Variable domain in full (rest from reference TRBV28 and TRBJ2-5): DVKVTQSSRYLVKRTGEKVFLECVQDMDHENMFWYRQDPGLGLRLIYFSYDVKMKEKGDIPEGYSVSREKKERFSLILESASTNQTSMYLCASTHRGQGLFGTQYFGPGTRLLVL.

This clone was counted only a few times. The rearrangement links TRBV5-5 to TRBJ2-3; 7 bases are a match to TRBD1. The CDR3 totals 16 residues. CDR1 is SGHKS and CDR2 is YYEKEE in the germline V gene (reference sequence). With 3 bases clipped from V and 1 base from J, the junction kept 8 bases outside the gene matches. CDR3 in amino acids: CASSSLQGLGTDTQYF. The CDR3 coding sequence is TGTGCCAGCAGCTCCTTACAGGGGTTAGGCACAGATACGCAGTATTTT.

CDR3 loop: CASSDGQGVFGPLHF. The CDR3 coding sequence is TGTGCCAGCAGCGACGGACAGGGCGTTTTTGGCCCCCTCCACTTT. The chain couples TRBV7-9 to TRBJ1-6; 8 nucleotides agree with TRBD1. Trimming cost V 5 bases and J 13 bases; bases outside gene matches: 13. Germline V gene sequence: CDR1 SEHNR, CDR2 FQNEAQ (reference sequence). CDR3 size: 15 residues.

The chain's CDR3 is CASSWDRDRYEQYF. The CDR3 bases are TGTGCCAGCAGCTGGGACAGGGATCGCTACGAGCAGTACTTC. The chain has TRBV28 and TRBJ2-7; 9 nucleotides agree with TRBD1. Losses at the gene ends were 6 bases for V and 3 bases for J; bases not matched to a gene: 6. Germline lookup yields CDR1 MDHEN and CDR2 SYDVKM. The CDR3 sequence is 14 residues long. Complete variable domain (other parts from reference TRBV28 and TRBJ2-7): DVKVTQSSRYLVKRTGEKVFLECVQDMDHENMFWYRQDPGLGLRLIYFSYDVKMKEKGDIPEGYSVSREKKERFSLILESASTNQTSMYLCASSWDRDRYEQYFGPGTRLTVT.

V usage is TRBV5-5 and J usage is TRBJ1-6, with 7 bases identical to TRBD1. V shed 2 bases, J shed 7 bases, and the junction held 9 bases outside the gene matches. The CDR3 totals 16 residues. The germline gives CDR1 SGHKS, CDR2 YYEKEE (reference sequence). The CDR3 loop is CASSLRQGEGNSPLHF. The CDR3 DNA reads TGTGCCAGCAGCTTAAGACAGGGTGAAGGCAATTCACCCCTCCACTTT.

This clone was picked up one time. J is TRBJ2-7 and V is TRBV19; D might be TRBD1 (6 bases). Deletions cut 7 bases from V and 1 base from J, with 14 bases between. There are 14 residues in the CDR3. Germline V gene data show CDR1 as LNHDA and CDR2 as SQIVND (reference sequence). CDR3 in amino acids: CASKRDIPSYEQYF. DNA for the CDR3: TGTGCCAGTAAAAGGGACATCCCGTCCTACGAGCAGTACTTC.

This chain uses TRBV28 with TRBJ2-7; tentatively, D is TRBD1 (6 bases). The CDR3 length is 16 residues. V was clipped by 2 bases and J by 0 bases, with 14 bases between them. In germline, CDR1 is MDHEN, CDR2 SYDVKM. The CDR3 protein is CASSLDKNRASYEQYF. CDR3 DNA: TGTGCCAGCAGTTTAGACAAAAACAGGGCCTCCTACGAGCAGTACTTC.

The V and J genes are TRBV13 and TRBJ1-6; D may be TRBD1 (6 bases). Trimming stripped 3 bases from V and 0 bases from J, with 15 bases between. Germline loops: CDR1 PRHDT, CDR2 FYEKMQ (reference sequence). This CDR3 has 18 amino acids. This chain's CDR3 is CASSFDRRYSSYNSPLHF. As DNA, the CDR3 is TGTGCCAGCAGCTTCGACAGGAGATATAGCTCCTATAATTCACCCCTCCACTTT. Together with reference TRBV13 and TRBJ1-6, the CDR3 gives the full variable domain: AAGVIQSPRHLIKEKRETATLKCYPIPRHDTVYWYQQGPGQDPQFLISFYEKMQSDKGSIPDRFSAQQFSDYHSELNMSSLELGDSALYFCASSFDRRYSSYNSPLHFGNGTRLTVT.

This rearrangement joins TRBV15 to TRBJ2-3; TRBD2 agrees at 9 bases. With V trimmed by 3 bases and J by 5 bases, 12 bases remained unmatched. This CDR3 contains 17 residues. Germline loops: CDR1 LNHNV, CDR2 YYDKDF (reference sequence). The CDR3 DNA sequence: TGTGCCACCAGCAGTTTGGGTCGTGGCGGGAGGGGAGATACGCAGTATTTT. Its translation: CATSSLGRGGRGDTQYF.

A few counts support this clone. The V call is TRBV2, the J call TRBJ2-1, with 9 bases aligning to TRBD1. The CDR3 runs to 15 residues. The trim removed 4 bases at V and 2 bases at J, leaving 3 bases unmatched. The germline V gene has CDR1 SNHLY and CDR2 FYNNEI. The CDR3 is CASSVDRGPYNEQFF. The CDR3 region has the DNA TGTGCCAGCAGTGTGGACAGGGGCCCCTACAATGAGCAGTTCTTC.

This clone was detected once. V is TRBV5-6 and J is TRBJ1-2; perhaps TRBD1 as D (6 bases). The CDR3 has 16 amino acids. The germline CDR1 and CDR2 sequences are SGHDT and YYEEEE. Trimming stripped 4 bases from V and 5 bases from J, with 21 bases between. Written as DNA, the CDR3 is TGTGCCAGCAGCCGGGAGGGGGGGGCCCTTCAGTATGGCTACACCTTC. It specifies CASSREGGALQYGYTF.